This TCR beta chain was found in a study of shared clonotypes between healthy human individuals. General study findings and limits: For sorted subsets, rarefaction showed incomplete sequencing despite large depth.

CDR1 and CDR2 (germline): SGDLS, YYNGEE. This CDR3 spans 14 amino acids. V lost 0 bases to trimming and J lost 9 bases, with 13 bases between them. The DNA input per sorted-subset replicate PCR was roughly 0.2 ug, corresponding to some 30,000 T cell genomes. Some clones are missing from TCRdb's copy, which holds only in-frame ones; the method was immunoSEQ multiplex PCR. The table shows approximately 1,000,000 clones, with roughly 80% occurring only once. This clone showed up just a few times. Its antigen is as yet unknown. The sequenced material came from memory CD4+ T cells from PBMCs. Documented subset: CD45RA-negative fraction. The sequence came from a man between 18 and 35 years old in good health. Some clones in this sample may be carry-over from other donors' samples. The chain recombines TRBV9 with TRBJ2-1; D possibly corresponds to TRBD2 (6 bases). CDR3 DNA sequence: TGTGCCAGCAGCGTAGTCGCTAGCGAGGGTGAGCAGTTCTTC. It specifies CASSVVASEGEQFF.